What follows describes a single TCR beta chain. Its antigen is unknown. One end of the junction fails to match germline, which may point to a read error. CDR1 and CDR2 from the germline V gene are SSHAT and FNYEAQ (reference sequence). The CDR3 covers 14 residues. Between the mid-2010s and the late 2010s, patients underwent resection in Japan or China. Assay: immunoSEQ multiplex PCR; the TCRdb copy retains only in-frame clones and omits some. The sample lists roughly 1,700 clones; 70% to 85% were seen once. The data were taken from a study of immune evolution from preneoplasia to lung adenocarcinoma. Study conclusions and caveats: Later-stage lesions seemingly showed higher T cell density and diversity than normal lung.

The receptor's source is a donor older than 65 with lung adenocarcinoma. Sample: FFPE tissue from an adenomatous hyperplasia lung lesion. This sample's subset: atypical adenomatous hyperplasia (AAH), lung preneoplasia. This chain joins TRBV7-7 and TRBJ2-5, with 9 nucleotides matching TRBD1. CDR3 in amino acids: CASSPRDREETQYF. CDR3 nucleotides: TGTGCTAGCAGCCCCCGGGACAGGGAAGAGACCCAGTACTTC. The complete variable domain, with remaining parts taken from reference TRBV7-7 and TRBJ2-5, reads GAGVSQSPRYKVTKRGQDVTLRCDPISSHATLYWYQQALGQGPEFLTYFNYEAQPDKSGLPSDRFSAERPEGSISTLTIQRTEQRDSAMYRCASSPRDREETQYFGPGTRLLVL.